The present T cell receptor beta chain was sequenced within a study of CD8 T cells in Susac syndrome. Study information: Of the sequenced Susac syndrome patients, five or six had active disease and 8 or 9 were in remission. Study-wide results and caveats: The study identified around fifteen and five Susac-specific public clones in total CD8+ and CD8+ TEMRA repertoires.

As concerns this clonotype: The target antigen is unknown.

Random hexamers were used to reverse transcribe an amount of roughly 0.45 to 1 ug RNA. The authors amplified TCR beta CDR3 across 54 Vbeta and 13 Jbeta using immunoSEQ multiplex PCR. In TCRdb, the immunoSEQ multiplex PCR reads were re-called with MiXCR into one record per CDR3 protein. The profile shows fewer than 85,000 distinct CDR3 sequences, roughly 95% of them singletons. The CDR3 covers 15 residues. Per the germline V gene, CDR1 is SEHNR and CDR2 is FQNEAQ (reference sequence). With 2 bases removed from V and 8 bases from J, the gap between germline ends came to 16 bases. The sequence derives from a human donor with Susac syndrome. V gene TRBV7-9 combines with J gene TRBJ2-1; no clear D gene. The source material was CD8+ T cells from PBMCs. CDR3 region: CASSLSISQDDEQFF. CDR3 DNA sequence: TGTGCCAGCAGCTTATCCATTAGCCAGGACGATGAGCAGTTCTTC.